This TCR beta chain was recovered during a study of shared clonotypes between healthy human individuals. Generated by immunoSEQ multiplex PCR, the TCRdb table keeps only in-frame clones and is missing some. This table holds about 750,000 clones, about 91% found once. Germline V lookup: CDR1 MNHNY, CDR2 SVGAGI (reference sequence). V lost 7 bases to trimming and J lost 0 bases, with 9 bases between them. The CDR3 spans 14 residues. Naive CD8 cells lacked CD45RO and underwent positive selection for CCR7, leaving out terminally differentiated effector memory CD45RA+ cells. The source of this sequence is a man aged 25-45 years in good health. The sample was naive CD8+ T cells sorted from blood. The chain carries TRBV6-6 and TRBJ1-4; no clear D. The CDR3 protein is CASTPLATNEKLFF. CDR3 sequence (DNA): TGTGCCAGCACCCCGCTTGCAACTAATGAAAAACTGTTTTTT.